This TCR beta chain was obtained from a study of T cell repertoires in cytomegalovirus infection. In the study overall: The authors relied on CMV epitopes, both recently identified HLA-C-restricted and well-studied HLA-B-restricted.

TCRdb re-called the reads through MiXCR, storing one row per CDR3 protein. This repertoire shows 370,000 or so distinct CDR3 sequences, about 32% found once; its top ten account for around an eighth. In germline, CDR1 is MNHNY, CDR2 SVGAGI (reference sequence). There are 14 residues in the CDR3. Trimming took 0 bases from V and 2 from J, leaving 5 bases between them. This clonotype was detected many times. The target antigen is unknown. This specimen consisted of cultured PBMCs, obtained from culture after CMV antigen stimulation. The TCR was taken from a human donor in good health (CMV status not recorded). Some clones in this sample may be carry-over from other donors' samples. The chain has TRBV6-6 and TRBJ1-5; D gene ambiguous. The CDR3 loop reads CASSYSEGNQPQHF. In DNA form, the CDR3 reads TGTGCCAGCAGTTACTCAGAGGGCAATCAGCCCCAGCATTTT.